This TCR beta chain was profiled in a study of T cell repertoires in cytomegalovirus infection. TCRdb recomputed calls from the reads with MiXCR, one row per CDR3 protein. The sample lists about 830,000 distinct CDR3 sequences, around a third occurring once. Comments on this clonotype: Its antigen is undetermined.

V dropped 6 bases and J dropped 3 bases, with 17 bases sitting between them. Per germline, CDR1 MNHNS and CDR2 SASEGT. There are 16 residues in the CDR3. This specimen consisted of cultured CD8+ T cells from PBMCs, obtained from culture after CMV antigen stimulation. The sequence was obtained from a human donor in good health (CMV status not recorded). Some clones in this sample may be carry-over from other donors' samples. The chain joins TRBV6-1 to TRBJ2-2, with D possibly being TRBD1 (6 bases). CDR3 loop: CASRSLQGAYTGELFF. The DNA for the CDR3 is TGTGCCAGCAGATCACTACAGGGCGCGTACACCGGGGAGCTGTTTTTT.